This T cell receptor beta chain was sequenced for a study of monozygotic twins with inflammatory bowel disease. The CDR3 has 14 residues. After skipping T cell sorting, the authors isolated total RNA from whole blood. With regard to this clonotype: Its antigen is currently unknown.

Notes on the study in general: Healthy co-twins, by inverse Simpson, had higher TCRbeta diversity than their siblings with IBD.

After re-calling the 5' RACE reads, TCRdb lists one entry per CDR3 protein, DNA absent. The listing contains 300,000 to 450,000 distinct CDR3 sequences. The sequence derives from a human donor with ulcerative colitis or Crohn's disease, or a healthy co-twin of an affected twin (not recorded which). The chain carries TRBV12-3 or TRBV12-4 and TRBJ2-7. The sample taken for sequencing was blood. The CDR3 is CASSKTWGPYEQYF.